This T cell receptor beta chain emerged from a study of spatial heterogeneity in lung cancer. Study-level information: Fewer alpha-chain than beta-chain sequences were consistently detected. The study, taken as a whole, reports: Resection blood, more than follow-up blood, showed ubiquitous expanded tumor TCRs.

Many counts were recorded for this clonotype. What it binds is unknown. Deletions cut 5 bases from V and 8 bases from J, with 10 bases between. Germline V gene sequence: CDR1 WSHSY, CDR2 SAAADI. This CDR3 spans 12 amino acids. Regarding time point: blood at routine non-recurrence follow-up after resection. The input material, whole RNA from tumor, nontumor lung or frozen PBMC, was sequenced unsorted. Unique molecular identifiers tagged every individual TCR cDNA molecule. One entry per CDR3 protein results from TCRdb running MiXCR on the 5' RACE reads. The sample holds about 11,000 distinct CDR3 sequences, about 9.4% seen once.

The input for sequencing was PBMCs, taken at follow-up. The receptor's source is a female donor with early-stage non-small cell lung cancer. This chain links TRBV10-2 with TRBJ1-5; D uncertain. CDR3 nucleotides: TGCGCCAGCAGTCTTTTAATGGAGCCCCAGCATTTT. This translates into CASSLLMEPQHF.